This T cell receptor beta chain derives from a study of cytomegalovirus exposure and HLA in healthy donors. Turning to the study itself: Ancestry clustering placed 70% to 85% of some 400 genotyped donors in the Caucasian-associated cluster.

PCR was performed using 60 Vbeta and 13 Jbeta primers. The assay was immunoSEQ multiplex PCR, and TCRdb's table has in-frame clones only and misses some. The profile shows 150,000 to 160,000 clones, approximately 72% of them singletons. Germline CDR1 SQVTM, CDR2 ANQGSEA. Trimming stripped 3 bases from V and 3 bases from J, with 14 bases between. The CDR3 is made up of 14 amino acids. Sequenced: PBMCs. V gene TRBV29-1 combines with J gene TRBJ1-1; no clear D. This receptor was identified in a man between 18 and 35 years old in good health and CMV-seronegative. CDR3 DNA sequence: TGCAGCGTTGAGGTGACCGGAGTTTACACTGAAGCTTTCTTT. This codes for CSVEVTGVYTEAFF.